Sequencing of this TCR beta chain was carried out in a study of radiation and T cells in renal cell carcinoma. In germline, CDR1 is MGHRA, CDR2 YSYEKL. V trimming: 0 bases; J trimming: 5 bases; junction bases outside the gene matches: 1. There are 14 residues in the CDR3. Measured with immunoSEQ multiplex PCR; TCRdb has only the in-frame clones, and not every one. The sample lists 14,000 or so clones; 64% were seen once. This sample's treatment: 15 Gy SBRT to primary tumor, nephrectomy 4 weeks later. Nephrectomy followed 15 Gy stereotactic body radiation by 4 weeks. This renal cell carcinoma was of the clear cell type.

This sequence originates from a woman in her 70s with renal cell carcinoma. The input for sequencing was tumor tissue, taken from a patient whose treatment included radiotherapy and nephrectomy. J is TRBJ2-4 and V is TRBV4-1; 7 bases map to TRBD1. The CDR3: CASSQEGTENIQYF. Here the CDR3 DNA reads TGCGCCAGCAGCCAAGAGGGGACAGAAAACATTCAGTACTTC.